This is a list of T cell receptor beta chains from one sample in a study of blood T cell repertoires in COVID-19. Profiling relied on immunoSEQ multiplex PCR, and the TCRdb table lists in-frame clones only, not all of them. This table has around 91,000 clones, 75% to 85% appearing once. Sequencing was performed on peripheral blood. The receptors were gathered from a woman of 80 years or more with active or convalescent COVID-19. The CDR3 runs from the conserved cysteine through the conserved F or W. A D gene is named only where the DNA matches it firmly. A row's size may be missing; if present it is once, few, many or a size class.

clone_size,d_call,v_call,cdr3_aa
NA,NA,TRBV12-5,CASGFSRSGWGTDTQYF
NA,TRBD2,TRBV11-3,CASSLRTSGRVDTQYF
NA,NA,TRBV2,CASVSGDGWNTEAFF
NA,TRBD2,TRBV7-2,CASSKLAGLGDEQFF
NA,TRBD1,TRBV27,CASRADRVWSYNSPLHF
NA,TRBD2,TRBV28,CASSMTSGSDIQYF
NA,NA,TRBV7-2,CASSLGMSTDTQYF
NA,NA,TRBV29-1,CSVEWEHTNEQFF
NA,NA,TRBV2,CASSNRDIHEQFF
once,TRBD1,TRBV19,CASNRQGAGVQPQHF
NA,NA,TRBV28,CASSLTPPSRETQYF
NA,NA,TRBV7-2,CASSSQGSGVPPQHF
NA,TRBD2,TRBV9,CASSVGLAGVGGNEQFF
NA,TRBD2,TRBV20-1,CSVSGSETQYF
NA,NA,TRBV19,CASRARTEAFF
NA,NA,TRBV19,CASRLANTGELFF
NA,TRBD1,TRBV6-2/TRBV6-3,CASSYGTGSGNEQFF
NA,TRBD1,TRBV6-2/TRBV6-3,CASSYNRGGGNTEAFF
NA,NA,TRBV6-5,CASSTSYGSGEQFF
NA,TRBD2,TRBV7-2,CASSTGLAGGGNEQFF
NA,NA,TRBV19,CASSILGLEETQYF
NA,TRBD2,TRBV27,CASSRLRLAGDNEQYF
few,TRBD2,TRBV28,CASSPPGLVSYEQYF
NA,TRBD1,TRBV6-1,CASSERFNRGDGYTF
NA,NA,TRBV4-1,CASSHGQGRGGADTQYF
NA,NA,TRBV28,CASPPDQPQHF
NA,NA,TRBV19,CASSQGEGTQPQHF
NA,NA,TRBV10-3,CAIRLGGEYGYTF
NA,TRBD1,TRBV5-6,CASSSGTGGTDTQYF
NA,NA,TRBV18,CASSPQRSPYEQYF
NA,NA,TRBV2,CASSTGTISYGYTF
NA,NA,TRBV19,CASSIRGSGVLPPQHF
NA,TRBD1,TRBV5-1,CASSFLPSTGGNEQFF
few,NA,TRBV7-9,CASSLVGADTYGYTF
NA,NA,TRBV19,CASSIASQNEQYF
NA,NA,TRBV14,CASSQYGDSPLHF
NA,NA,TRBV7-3,CASSLQAGDTQYF
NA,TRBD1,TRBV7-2,CASSLSPGGATEAFF
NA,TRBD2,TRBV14,CASSQDSGRRYEQFF
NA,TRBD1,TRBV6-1,CASSEGDRVNYGYTF
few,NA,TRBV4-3,CASSPQSEVLDVLTF
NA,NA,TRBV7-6,CASSSSPRRLGDNTEAFF
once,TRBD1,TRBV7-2,CASSSFRGHGQPQHF
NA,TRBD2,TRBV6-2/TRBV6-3,CASSYSYVWTSGRQTHNEQFF
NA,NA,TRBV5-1,CASSPNRTLSNTEAFF
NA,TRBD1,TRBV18,CASSPTGADTGELFF
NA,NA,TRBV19,CASSIIPGGTEAFF